This entry lists 24 T cell receptor beta chains sequenced from one sample in a study of cytomegalovirus exposure and HLA in healthy donors. The PCR made use of 60 Vbeta and 13 Jbeta primers. The protocol was immunoSEQ multiplex PCR, while the TCRdb copy is restricted to in-frame clones and leaves out a portion. The sample contains approximately 110,000 clones, around three quarters of which appear only once. Source material: PBMCs. The receptor set was obtained from a man between 40 and 49 years old in good health and CMV-seronegative.

This chain connects TRBV7-2 to TRBJ1-5, with a tentative D call TRBD1 (6 bases). This CDR3 is 14 amino acids long. V dropped 5 bases and J dropped 5 bases, with 13 bases sitting between them. Germline V gene lookup returns CDR1 SGHTA and CDR2 FQGNSA. Here the CDR3 reads CASSLGTPYQPQHF. CDR3 in DNA: TGTGCCAGCAGCCTCGGGACACCTTATCAGCCCCAGCATTTT.

In its sample, this clone was seen a few times. The chain couples TRBV6-5 to TRBJ1-1, with D perhaps matching TRBD1 (5 bases). CDR1 is MNHEY and CDR2 is SVGAGI in the germline V gene. The CDR3 is 12 residues long. V was cut by 6 bases and J by 7 bases, with 12 bases left in between. Here the CDR3 reads CASSLGTGEAFF. The DNA of the CDR3 is TGTGCCAGCAGCCTGGGAACAGGTGAAGCTTTCTTT.

CDR3 in DNA: TGTGCCAGCAGCGACCCTCTAGGTCTAGCGGACCCCTCCTACGAGCAGTACTTC. Its translation is CASSDPLGLADPSYEQYF. V gene TRBV5-6 combines with J gene TRBJ2-7, with 7 bases matching TRBD2. The ends lost 4 bases at V and 0 bases at J; junction bases unmatched: 16. The CDR3 runs to 18 residues. Germline-derived CDR1 and CDR2 are SGHDT and YYEEEE.

The gene calls are TRBV19 and TRBJ1-4; TRBD1 might be the D (5 bases). The V gene's germline CDR1 is LNHDA and CDR2 SQIVND (reference sequence). The CDR3 length is 14 residues. Trimming cost V 9 bases and J 10 bases, with 21 bases left between them. The DNA of the CDR3 is TGTGCCAGCCACCGGGACTTGGAGTCGGGAAAACTGTTTTTT. Translation gives CASHRDLESGKLFF.

The chain uses TRBV7-3 and TRBJ2-3, with D possibly matching TRBD1 (6 bases). Germline V gene sequence: CDR1 SGHTA, CDR2 FQGTGA. The CDR3 runs 15 residues. Trimming took off 6 bases at V and 4 bases at J, with 17 bases between the two ends. The CDR3 DNA follows: TGTGCCAGCAGTCGAGGGACCCCAGGGGCAGATACGCAGTATTTT. It encodes CASSRGTPGADTQYF.

This clone was recorded only once. The chain couples TRBV2 to TRBJ2-7, with TRBD1 matching over 7 bases. Germline CDR1 SNHLY, CDR2 FYNNEI. CDR3 length: 14 amino acids. V was pared by 6 bases and J by 2 bases, with 7 bases of the junction left unmatched. In nucleotides, the CDR3 is TGTGCCAGCAGGGTGGGACAGATTACCTACGAGCAGTACTTC. Translating gives CASRVGQITYEQYF.

This clone showed up just once. The rearrangement uses TRBV7-6 and TRBJ2-2, with 10 bases matching TRBD2. The CDR3 extends over 13 amino acids. CDR1 is SGHVS, CDR2 FNYEAQ, per germline. The V gene end was trimmed by 10 bases and the J gene end by 7 bases; junction bases not matched to a gene: 6. The CDR3 nucleotides read TGTGCCACCACTAGCGGGGTGGGCGGGGAGCTGTTTTTT. Translation gives CATTSGVGGELFF.

The rearrangement uses TRBV27 and TRBJ2-2; D gene ambiguous. The CDR3 has 13 amino acids. The ends were cut back, 7 bases at V and 3 bases at J, with 9 bases in the middle. Germline lookup yields CDR1 MNHEY and CDR2 SMNVEV (reference sequence). As DNA, the CDR3 is TGTGCCAGCACCCAACGGTACACCGGGGAGCTGTTTTTT. It specifies CASTQRYTGELFF.

The chain employs TRBV6-5 and TRBJ2-1, with TRBD2 as a possible D gene (6 bases). Trimming removed 7 bases from V and 8 bases from J, with 18 bases in between. The length of the CDR3 is 14 residues. Germline CDR1 and CDR2: MNHEY and SVGAGI. The CDR3 sequence: CASTAAGGVDEQFF. DNA of the CDR3: TGTGCCAGCACGGCCGCAGGAGGGGTTGATGAGCAGTTCTTC.

This chain links TRBV30 with TRBJ1-1; the D gene is possibly TRBD1 (6 bases). Germline-derived CDR1 and CDR2 are GTSNPN and SVGIG (reference sequence). V lost 5 bases to trimming and J lost 6 bases, with 10 bases between them. The CDR3 covers 11 residues. The DNA of the CDR3 is TGTGCCTGGGCGTCAGGGGCTGAAGCTTTCTTT. Encoded protein: CAWASGAEAFF. Full variable domain (missing parts from reference TRBV30 and TRBJ1-1): SQTIHQWPATLVQPVGSPLSLECTVEGTSNPNLYWYRQAAGRGLQLLFYSVGIGQISSEVPQNLSASRPQDRQFILSSKKLLLSDSGFYLCAWASGAEAFFGQGTRLTVV.

In its sample, this clone was seen a few times. This rearrangement joins TRBV18 to TRBJ2-3; 14 bases agree with TRBD2. The junction had 5 bases not matched to a gene; V was cut back by 5 bases and J by 1 base. This CDR3 spans 17 amino acids. CDR1 and CDR2 (germline): KGHSH, LQKENI. CDR3 DNA: TGTGCCAGCTCAACCGGGACTAGCGGGGGACGCACAGATACGCAGTATTTT. It codes for CASSTGTSGGRTDTQYF.

With regard to this clone: The same CDR3 can be traced to other DNA sequences in this sample. This sequence joins TRBV11-2 and TRBJ1-3; D gene ambiguous. V was trimmed by 5 bases and J by 0 bases, leaving 8 bases between them. The germline V gene has CDR1 SGHAT and CDR2 FQNNGV. The CDR3 runs to 14 residues. The CDR3 sequence is CASSPRFSGNTIYF. The CDR3 coding sequence is TGTGCCAGCAGCCCCAGGTTCTCTGGAAACACCATATATTTT.

As for this clone: No conserved phenylalanine or tryptophan ends this CDR3, so it is likely a read error. This chain joins TRBV28 and TRBJ1-1; the match to TRBD1 covers 8 bases. From germline, CDR1 is MDHEN and CDR2 SYDVKM. With 6 bases clipped from V and 4 bases from J, the junction kept 7 bases outside the gene matches. This CDR3 has 14 amino acids. This CDR3 reads CASSFRGLVTEAFS. Here the CDR3 DNA reads TGTGCCAGCAGCTTCAGGGGGCTGGTCACTGAAGCTTTCTCT.

On this clone: Germline is not matched at one junction end, which may reflect a read error. The sample contains more than one DNA sequence encoding this CDR3. The rearrangement uses TRBV2 and TRBJ2-3; weak D call: TRBD1 (6 bases). The germline CDR1 and CDR2 sequences are SNHLY and FYNNEI. The CDR3 has 15 residues. CDR3 sequence (DNA): TGTGCCAGCAGAGAAGGGCAGGGGTACACAGATACGCAGTATTTT. Its translation is CASREGQGYTDTQYF.

V usage is TRBV5-1 and J usage is TRBJ2-7; tentative D call: TRBD1 (5 bases). Germline V gene sequence: CDR1 SGHRS, CDR2 YFSETQ. The CDR3 totals 13 residues. The germline V and J ends were trimmed by 5 bases and 2 bases, with 11 bases remaining between them. For the CDR3, the DNA is TGCGCCAGCAGACCCGACAGAGCCTACGAGCAGTACTTC. It encodes CASRPDRAYEQYF.

The V and J genes are TRBV4-1 and TRBJ2-1, with TRBD2 as a possible D gene (6 bases). Trimming shortened V by 3 bases and J by 3 bases, and 15 bases separated the two germline ends. The germline V gene encodes CDR1 MGHRA and CDR2 YSYEKL. The CDR3 contains 16 residues. The CDR3 DNA reads TGCGCCAGCAGCCATCCCTTGGAGGGTTTCTACAATGAGCAGTTCTTC. The encoded protein is CASSHPLEGFYNEQFF.

V gene TRBV6-5 combines with J gene TRBJ2-2; 10 nucleotides agree with TRBD1. V was clipped by 9 bases and J by 4 bases; unmatched bases: 5. Per the germline V gene, CDR1 is MNHEY and CDR2 is SVGAGI. This CDR3 region has 14 residues. DNA of the CDR3: TGTGCCAGTCGGGGACAGGGGAGCACCGGGGAGCTGTTTTTT. This gives the protein CASRGQGSTGELFF.

The rearrangement links TRBV12-5 to TRBJ2-2; 10 bases are shared with TRBD1. Unmatched junction bases numbered 3, after V lost 5 bases and J lost 3 bases. The CDR3 length is 15 residues. CDR1 and CDR2 (germline): LGHNT, FRNRAP. In DNA, the CDR3 is TGTGCTAGTGGTGTTGGACAGGGGGACACCGGGGAGCTGTTTTTT. Protein product: CASGVGQGDTGELFF.

A few counts support this clone. The rearrangement links TRBV10-1 to TRBJ2-7; tentative D call: TRBD1 (5 bases). Germline CDR1 reads WNHNN; CDR2 reads SYGVQD (reference sequence). Trimming shortened V by 10 bases and J by 0 bases, and 19 bases separated the two germline ends. The CDR3 runs 15 residues. The CDR3 nucleotides are TGCGCCACCACGTTAGGGGCTGAGACCTCCTACGAGCAGTACTTC. Translating it yields CATTLGAETSYEQYF.

This sequence joins TRBV2 and TRBJ2-3; D unclear. Germline assignment: CDR1 SNHLY and CDR2 FYNNEI. V lost 8 bases and J lost 0, with 12 bases in between. This CDR3 is built from 14 residues. CDR3 amino acids: CASLYRVSTDTQYF. The DNA of the CDR3 is TGTGCCAGCCTCTACCGCGTCAGCACAGATACGCAGTATTTT.

The chain has TRBV6-1 and TRBJ2-4; TRBD1 might be the D (7 bases). The CDR3 is made up of 15 amino acids. The V gene's germline CDR1 is MNHNS and CDR2 SASEGT. V gave up 11 bases and J gave up 5 bases, with 22 bases separating them. CDR3 bases: TGTGCCGGCGGAGGGTTAGACAGGGCCGAAAACATTCAGTACTTC. This gives the protein CAGGGLDRAENIQYF.

The chain has TRBV28 and TRBJ1-5; tentatively, D is TRBD1 (5 bases). CDR3 length equals 14 residues. Germline CDR1 reads MDHEN; CDR2 reads SYDVKM. V lost 5 bases and J 8 bases, leaving 16 bases between the germline ends. The CDR3 DNA reads as TGTGCCAGCAGTCTACTTAGGGGAGGGGAGCCCCAGCATTTT. It codes for CASSLLRGGEPQHF. Complete variable domain (other parts from reference TRBV28 and TRBJ1-5): DVKVTQSSRYLVKRTGEKVFLECVQDMDHENMFWYRQDPGLGLRLIYFSYDVKMKEKGDIPEGYSVSREKKERFSLILESASTNQTSMYLCASSLLRGGEPQHFGDGTRLSIL.

This clone appeared a few times. CDR3 loop: CASSEWKGGLETQYF. The CDR3, as DNA: TGTGCCAGCAGTGAATGGAAGGGGGGGCTGGAGACCCAGTACTTC. The chain links TRBV6-1 to TRBJ2-5, with D possibly matching TRBD2 (7 bases). This CDR3 has 15 residues. Per the germline V gene, CDR1 is MNHNS and CDR2 is SASEGT. Trimming removed 2 bases from V and 5 bases from J, with 15 bases in between.

This chain connects TRBV19 to TRBJ2-7; a possible D gene is TRBD2 (7 bases). The ends were cut back, 7 bases at V and 5 bases at J, with 15 bases in the middle. This CDR3 is 13 amino acids long. Germline CDR1 and CDR2: LNHDA and SQIVND (reference sequence). CDR3 loop: CASIGGLGDEQYF. The CDR3 coding sequence is TGTGCCAGTATCGGGGGGCTAGGCGACGAGCAGTACTTC.